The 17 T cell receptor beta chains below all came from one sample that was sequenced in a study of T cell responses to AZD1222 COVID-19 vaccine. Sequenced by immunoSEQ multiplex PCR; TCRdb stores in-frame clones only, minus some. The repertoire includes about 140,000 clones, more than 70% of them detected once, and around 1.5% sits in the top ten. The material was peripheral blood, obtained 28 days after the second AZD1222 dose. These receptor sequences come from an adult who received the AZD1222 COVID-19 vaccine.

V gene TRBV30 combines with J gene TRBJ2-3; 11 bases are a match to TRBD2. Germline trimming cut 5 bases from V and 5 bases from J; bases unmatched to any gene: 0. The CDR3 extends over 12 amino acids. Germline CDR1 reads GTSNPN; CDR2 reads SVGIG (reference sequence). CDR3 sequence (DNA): TGTGCCTGGGGACTAGCGGGAGATACGCAGTATTTT. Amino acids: CAWGLAGDTQYF. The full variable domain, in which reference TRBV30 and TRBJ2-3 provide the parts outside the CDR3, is SQTIHQWPATLVQPVGSPLSLECTVEGTSNPNLYWYRQAAGRGLQLLFYSVGIGQISSEVPQNLSASRPQDRQFILSSKKLLLSDSGFYLCAWGLAGDTQYFGPGTRLTVL.

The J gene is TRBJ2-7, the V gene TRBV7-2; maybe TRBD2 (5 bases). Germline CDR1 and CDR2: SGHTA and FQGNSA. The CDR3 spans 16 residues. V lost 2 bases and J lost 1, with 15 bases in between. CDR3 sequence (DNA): TGTGCCAGCAGCTTACATGCAACCAGCGGTTCCTACGAGCAGTACTTC. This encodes CASSLHATSGSYEQYF. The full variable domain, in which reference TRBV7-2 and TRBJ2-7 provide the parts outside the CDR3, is GAGVSQSPSNKVTEKGKDVELRCDPISGHTALYWYRQSLGQGLEFLIYFQGNSAPDKSGLPSDRFSAERTGGSVSTLTIQRTQQEDSAVYLCASSLHATSGSYEQYFGPGTRLTVT.

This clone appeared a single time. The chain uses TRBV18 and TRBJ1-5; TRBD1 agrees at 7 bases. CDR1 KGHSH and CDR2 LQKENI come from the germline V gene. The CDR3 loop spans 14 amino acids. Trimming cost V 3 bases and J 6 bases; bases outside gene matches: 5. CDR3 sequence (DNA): TGTGCCAGCTCACCCGGACAGGCGGGTCAGCCCCAGCATTTT. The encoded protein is CASSPGQAGQPQHF.

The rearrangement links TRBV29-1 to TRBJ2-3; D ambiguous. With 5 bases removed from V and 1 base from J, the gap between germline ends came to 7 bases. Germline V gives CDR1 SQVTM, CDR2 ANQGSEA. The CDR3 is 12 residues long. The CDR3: CSVLSRTDTQYF. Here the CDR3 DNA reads TGCAGCGTTCTAAGCCGCACAGATACGCAGTATTTT.

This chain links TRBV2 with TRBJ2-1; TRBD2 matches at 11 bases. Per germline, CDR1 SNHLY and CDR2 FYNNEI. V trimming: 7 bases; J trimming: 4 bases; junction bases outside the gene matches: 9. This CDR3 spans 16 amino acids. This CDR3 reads CASILRLAGPYNEQFF. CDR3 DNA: TGTGCCAGCATCCTGAGACTAGCGGGACCTTACAATGAGCAGTTCTTC.

The CDR3 here is CATSRDSGPGGYTF. The DNA for the CDR3 is TGTGCCACCAGCCGGGACAGTGGACCCGGTGGCTACACCTTC. V gene TRBV24-1 combines with J gene TRBJ1-2; 7 positions match TRBD1. CDR1 is KGHDR, CDR2 SFDVKD, per germline. V lost 7 bases, J lost 7 bases, and 11 bases stayed unmatched. The CDR3 loop spans 14 amino acids.

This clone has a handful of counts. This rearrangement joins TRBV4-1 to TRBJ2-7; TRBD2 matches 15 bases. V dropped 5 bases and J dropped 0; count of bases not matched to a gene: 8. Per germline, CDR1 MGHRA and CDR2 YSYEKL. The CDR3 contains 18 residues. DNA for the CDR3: TGCGCCAGCAGCAAAGGACTAGCGGGAGGGAAGTCCTCCTACGAGCAGTACTTC. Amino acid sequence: CASSKGLAGGKSSYEQYF.

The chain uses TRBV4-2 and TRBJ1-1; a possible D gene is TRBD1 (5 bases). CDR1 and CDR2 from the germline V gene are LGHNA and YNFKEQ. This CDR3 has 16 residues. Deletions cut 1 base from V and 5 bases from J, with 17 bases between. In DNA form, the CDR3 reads TGTGCCAGCAGCCAAGGGGGGTGGAGCCCGGGTACTGAAGCTTTCTTT. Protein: CASSQGGWSPGTEAFF.

The CDR3 is CASSPRAGGRNTEAFF. In nucleotides, the CDR3 is TGTGCCAGCAGCCCCAGGGCTGGGGGGAGGAACACTGAAGCTTTCTTT. This rearrangement joins TRBV7-2 to TRBJ1-1; tentative D call: TRBD1 (5 bases). The V gene lost 5 bases and the J gene lost 1 base, with 17 bases spanning the gap. Per germline, CDR1 SGHTA and CDR2 FQGNSA. CDR3 size: 16 residues.

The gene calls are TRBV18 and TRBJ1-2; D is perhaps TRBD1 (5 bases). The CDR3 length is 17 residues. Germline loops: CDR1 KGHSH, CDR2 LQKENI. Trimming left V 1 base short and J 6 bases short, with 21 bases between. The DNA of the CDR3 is TGTGCCAGCTCACCACAAGTATGGGGCGACCCCCGGGATGGCTACACCTTC. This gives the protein CASSPQVWGDPRDGYTF.

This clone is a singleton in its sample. The CDR3 protein is CASSWGGGNRVKNIQYF. The CDR3 region has the DNA TGCGCCAGCAGCTGGGGAGGCGGGAACCGAGTCAAAAACATTCAGTACTTC. J is TRBJ2-4 and V is TRBV5-1; D perhaps matches TRBD2 (6 bases). CDR3 length: 17 amino acids. Germline loops: CDR1 SGHRS, CDR2 YFSETQ. Trimming took 3 bases from V and 3 from J, leaving 19 bases between them. Full variable domain (outside the CDR3, taken from reference TRBV5-1 and TRBJ2-4): KAGVTQTPRYLIKTRGQQVTLSCSPISGHRSVSWYQQTPGQGLQFLFEYFSETQRNKGNFPGRFSGRQFSNSRSEMNVSTLELGDSALYLCASSWGGGNRVKNIQYFGAGTRLSVL.

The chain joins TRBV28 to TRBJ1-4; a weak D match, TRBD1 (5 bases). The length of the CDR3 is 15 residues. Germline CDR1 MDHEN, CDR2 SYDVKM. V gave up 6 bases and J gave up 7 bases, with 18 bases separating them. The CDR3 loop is CASSHAGPVGEKLFF. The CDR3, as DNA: TGTGCCAGCAGCCACGCGGGGCCTGTCGGTGAAAAACTGTTTTTT.

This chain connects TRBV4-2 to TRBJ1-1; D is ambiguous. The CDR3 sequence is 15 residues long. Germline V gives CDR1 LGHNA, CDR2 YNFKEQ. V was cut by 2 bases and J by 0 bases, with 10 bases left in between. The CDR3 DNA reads TGTGCCAGCAGCCAACTTTCCAGTATGAACACTGAAGCTTTCTTT. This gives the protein CASSQLSSMNTEAFF.

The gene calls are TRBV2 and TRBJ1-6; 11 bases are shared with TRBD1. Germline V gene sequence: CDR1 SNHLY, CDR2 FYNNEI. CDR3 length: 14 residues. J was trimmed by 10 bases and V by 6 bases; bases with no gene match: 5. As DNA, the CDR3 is TGTGCCAGCAGGGGACAGGGGGACGGGTCACCCCTCCACTTT. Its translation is CASRGQGDGSPLHF.

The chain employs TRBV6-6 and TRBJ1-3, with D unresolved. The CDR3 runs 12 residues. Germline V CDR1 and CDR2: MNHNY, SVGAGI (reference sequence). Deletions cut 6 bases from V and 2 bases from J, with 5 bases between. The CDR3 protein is CASSSTGNTIYF. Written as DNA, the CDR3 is TGTGCCAGCAGCTCGACTGGAAACACCATATATTTT.

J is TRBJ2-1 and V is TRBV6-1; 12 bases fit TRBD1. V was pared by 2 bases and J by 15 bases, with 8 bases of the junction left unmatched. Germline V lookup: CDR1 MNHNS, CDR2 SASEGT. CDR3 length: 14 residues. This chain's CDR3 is CASSELPGQGARFF. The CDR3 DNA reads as TGTGCCAGCAGTGAACTTCCGGGACAGGGGGCACGGTTCTTC.

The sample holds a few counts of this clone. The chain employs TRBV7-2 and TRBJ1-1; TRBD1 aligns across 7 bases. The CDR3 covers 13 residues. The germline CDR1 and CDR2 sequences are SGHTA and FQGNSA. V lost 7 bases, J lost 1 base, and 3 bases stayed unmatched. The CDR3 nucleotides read TGTGCCAGCAAGACAGGGCCGAACACTGAAGCTTTCTTT. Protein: CASKTGPNTEAFF.